This passage covers 28 T cell receptor beta chains from one sample sequenced in a study of blood T cell repertoires in COVID-19. Sequencing was performed with immunoSEQ multiplex PCR; in TCRdb, only in-frame clones are kept and a portion is missing. The sample lists approximately 350,000 clones; roughly 84% were seen once. The specimen sequenced was PBMCs or T cells enriched from blood (not recorded which). These receptor sequences come from a woman under 40 who had recovered from COVID-19.

The chain is built from TRBV7-3 and TRBJ1-1; D is possibly TRBD1 (5 bases). Germline assignment: CDR1 SGHTA and CDR2 FQGTGA. Trimming stripped 2 bases from V and 8 bases from J, with 6 bases between. The CDR3 is made up of 11 amino acids. The CDR3, as DNA: TGTGCCAGCAGCTTAGGGGGGGAAGCTTTCTTT. This encodes CASSLGGEAFF.

This rearrangement joins TRBV24-1 to TRBJ1-2; a possible D gene is TRBD1 (6 bases). The CDR3 has 13 residues. Trimming cost V 7 bases and J 8 bases, with 16 bases left between them. CDR1 and CDR2 from the germline V gene are KGHDR and SFDVKD. In DNA form, the CDR3 reads TGTGCCACCAGCTTGGACAGCTTTTGGGGCTACACCTTC. It yields the protein CATSLDSFWGYTF.

J is TRBJ1-5 and V is TRBV12-2; the DNA was not compared with TRBD1, the D call given in the table. TRBV12-2 is assigned pseudogene status. The CDR3 spans 15 residues. CDR3: CASRLINRALWPQHF. The DNA of the CDR3 is TGTGCAAGTCGCTTAATCAACAGGGCCCTATGGCCCCAGCATTTT.

The chain uses TRBV9 and TRBJ1-1; D perhaps matches TRBD1 (6 bases). Trimming took off 6 bases at V and 6 bases at J, with 18 bases between the two ends. The CDR3 loop spans 14 amino acids. CDR1 and CDR2 from the germline V gene are SGDLS and YYNGEE. DNA of the CDR3: TGTGCCAGCAACAGCGGGGCCAGGGGCGCTGAAGCTTTCTTT. Protein: CASNSGARGAEAFF.

The V gene is TRBV18, the J gene TRBJ2-7; 8 positions agree with TRBD2. Germline V gives CDR1 KGHSH, CDR2 LQKENI. This CDR3 is built from 16 residues. Unmatched junction bases numbered 6, after V lost 2 bases and J lost 0 bases. CDR3 sequence: CASSPGPLAASYEQYF. CDR3 bases: TGTGCCAGCTCACCAGGACCACTAGCGGCCTCCTACGAGCAGTACTTC. The whole variable domain, filled in from reference TRBV18 and TRBJ2-7, reads NAGVMQNPRHLVRRRGQEARLRCSPMKGHSHVYWYRQLPEEGLKFMVYLQKENIIDESGMPKERFSAEFPKEGPSILRIQQVVRGDSAAYFCASSPGPLAASYEQYFGPGTRLTVT.

Notes on this clone: Other DNA sequences in this sample translate to the same CDR3. CDR3 DNA sequence: TGTGCCAGTAGCGGACAGGGTGGAACTGAAGCTTTCTTT. As protein: CASSGQGGTEAFF. The rearrangement uses TRBV19 and TRBJ1-1; 8 nucleotides agree with TRBD1. Germline V gives CDR1 LNHDA, CDR2 SQIVND (reference sequence). Germline trimming cut 6 bases from V and 5 bases from J; bases unmatched to any gene: 5. The CDR3 has 13 amino acids.

This clone was seen only once. This sequence joins TRBV2 and TRBJ2-5, with TRBD2 identical over 7 bases. The CDR3 is made up of 16 amino acids. The ends lost 9 bases at V and 2 bases at J; junction bases unmatched: 15. The germline V gene has CDR1 SNHLY and CDR2 FYNNEI. The CDR3 DNA reads TGTGCCAGTGGGACCGAGACTAGCACCCTTCAAGAGACCCAGTACTTC. This sequence encodes CASGTETSTLQETQYF.

V gene TRBV13 combines with J gene TRBJ2-3; a possible D gene is TRBD1 (6 bases). Germline loops: CDR1 PRHDT, CDR2 FYEKMQ (reference sequence). CDR3 length equals 13 residues. Between the trimmed V and J ends, which lost 4 bases and 8 bases, there was a span of 13 bases. CDR3 DNA sequence: TGTGCCAGCAGCTCCCCAGGGGATCGTACGCAGTATTTT. It codes for CASSSPGDRTQYF.

The V call is TRBV6-5, the J call TRBJ2-7, with D perhaps TRBD2 (6 bases). V was cut by 0 bases and J by 3 bases, with 9 bases left in between. Germline CDR1 reads MNHEY; CDR2 reads SVGAGI. The CDR3 totals 14 residues. The CDR3 here is CASSYSGGFYEQYF. CDR3 in DNA: TGTGCCAGCAGTTACTCGGGGGGATTCTACGAGCAGTACTTC.

The sample holds one count of this clone. The chain joins TRBV19 to TRBJ2-3; 8 bases match TRBD1. V dropped 3 bases and J dropped 2; count of bases not matched to a gene: 7. This CDR3 is built from 16 residues. Germline CDR1 LNHDA, CDR2 SQIVND (reference sequence). CDR3 sequence (DNA): TGTGCCAGTAGTATCCAAGGACAGGGTGACACAGATACGCAGTATTTT. It codes for CASSIQGQGDTDTQYF.

V usage is TRBV2 and J usage is TRBJ1-1, with D maybe TRBD1 (5 bases). V lost 6 bases to trimming and J lost 1 base, with 9 bases between them. The CDR3 extends over 13 amino acids. Germline-derived CDR1 and CDR2 are SNHLY and FYNNEI. The CDR3 sequence is CASSPDTNTEAFF. The CDR3 region has the DNA TGTGCCAGCAGCCCGGACACGAACACTGAAGCTTTCTTT.

J is TRBJ2-7 and V is TRBV29-1; D is uncertain. Trimming took 2 bases from V and 1 from J, leaving 9 bases between them. The CDR3 length is 13 residues. CDR1 is SQVTM, CDR2 ANQGSEA, per germline. The CDR3 nucleotides read TGCAGCGTTGAACTCGTCAGTTCCTACGAGCAGTACTTC. Amino acid sequence: CSVELVSSYEQYF.

V gene TRBV19 combines with J gene TRBJ1-2, with 7 bases matching TRBD1. The V gene end was trimmed by 9 bases and the J gene end by 4 bases; junction bases not matched to a gene: 2. The length of the CDR3 is 11 residues. Germline V gene lookup returns CDR1 LNHDA and CDR2 SQIVND (reference sequence). CDR3 nucleotides: TGTGCCAGGGACAGGCCCTATGGCTACACCTTC. It specifies CARDRPYGYTF.

The V and J genes are TRBV19 and TRBJ2-3, with D hard to call. Germline V lookup: CDR1 LNHDA, CDR2 SQIVND (reference sequence). V was shortened by 8 bases and J by 5 bases, with 17 bases between the two germline ends. This CDR3 spans 14 amino acids. The CDR3: CASGRAAVGDTQYF. DNA for the CDR3: TGTGCCAGTGGTAGGGCCGCCGTGGGAGATACGCAGTATTTT.

The chain joins TRBV5-1 to TRBJ2-5; 16 nucleotides match TRBD2. With V trimmed by 4 bases and J by 5 bases, 5 bases remained unmatched. This CDR3 region has 16 residues. Germline V gene data show CDR1 as SGHRS and CDR2 as YFSETQ. CDR3 in DNA: TGCGCCAGCAGCATGGGACTAGCGGGGGGGTCGGAGACCCAGTACTTC. Its translation: CASSMGLAGGSETQYF. Variable domain in full (rest from reference TRBV5-1 and TRBJ2-5): KAGVTQTPRYLIKTRGQQVTLSCSPISGHRSVSWYQQTPGQGLQFLFEYFSETQRNKGNFPGRFSGRQFSNSRSEMNVSTLELGDSALYLCASSMGLAGGSETQYFGPGTRLLVL.

The V gene is TRBV7-8, the J gene TRBJ2-3; TRBD2 agrees at 14 bases. The J segment lost 2 bases and the V segment lost 5 bases, leaving 12 bases of the junction unmatched. CDR1 and CDR2 (germline): SGHVS, FQNEAQ. This CDR3 has 19 residues. The CDR3 DNA is TGTGCCAGCAGCCTTCTGGGACTAGCGGGAGAACGGTCCACAGATACGCAGTATTTT. Translating gives CASSLLGLAGERSTDTQYF.

The CDR3 protein is CASSLTGGVTEAFF. As DNA, the CDR3 is TGCGCCAGCAGCTTGACAGGGGGCGTCACTGAAGCTTTCTTT. The chain uses TRBV5-1 and TRBJ1-1; the match to TRBD1 covers 9 bases. The CDR3 runs to 14 residues. J lost 4 bases, V lost 1 base, and 2 bases had no gene match. Germline lookup yields CDR1 SGHRS and CDR2 YFSETQ.

The chain links TRBV11-2 to TRBJ2-1, with TRBD1 matching over 10 bases. Germline loops: CDR1 SGHAT, CDR2 FQNNGV. V was clipped by 1 base and J by 2 bases; unmatched bases: 2. The CDR3 runs to 16 residues. The CDR3 here is CASSLVGTGAYNEQFF. The CDR3 nucleotides are TGTGCCAGCAGCTTAGTGGGGACAGGGGCCTACAATGAGCAGTTCTTC. The variable domain in full, completed from reference TRBV11-2 and TRBJ2-1, reads EAGVAQSPRYKIIEKRQSVAFWCNPISGHATLYWYQQILGQGPKLLIQFQNNGVVDDSQLPKDRFSAERLKGVDSTLKIQPAKLEDSAVYLCASSLVGTGAYNEQFFGPGTRLTVL.

This chain connects TRBV7-2 to TRBJ2-5; 10 nucleotides match TRBD2. This CDR3 is 19 amino acids long. CDR1 and CDR2 (germline): SGHTA, FQGNSA. After removal of 1 base from V and 5 bases from J, the junction contained 16 bases not matched to a gene. This chain's CDR3 is CASSLGGASGRLEWETQYF. The CDR3 DNA sequence: TGTGCCAGCAGCTTAGGAGGAGCTAGCGGGAGATTAGAATGGGAGACCCAGTACTTC.

V gene TRBV28 combines with J gene TRBJ1-3; 8 bases are shared with TRBD1. V trimming: 5 bases; J trimming: 3 bases; junction bases outside the gene matches: 9. This CDR3 contains 16 residues. Germline CDR1 is MDHEN and CDR2 is SYDVKM. This CDR3 reads CASSDGTGLYGNTIYF. The CDR3 DNA sequence: TGTGCCAGCAGTGACGGGACAGGTCTTTATGGAAACACCATATATTTT.

This CDR3 reads CASSEGQGRSPLHF. DNA for the CDR3: TGTGCCAGCAGTGAGGGACAGGGTCGGTCACCCCTCCACTTT. V gene TRBV25-1 combines with J gene TRBJ1-6; 9 nucleotides match TRBD1. Germline loops: CDR1 MGHDK, CDR2 SYGVNS. After removal of 3 bases from V and 10 bases from J, the junction contained 4 bases not matched to a gene. The CDR3 contains 14 residues.

The rearrangement uses TRBV15 and TRBJ2-2; 8 nucleotides align to TRBD1. CDR1 and CDR2 (germline): LNHNV, YYDKDF (reference sequence). Losses at the gene ends were 6 bases for V and 3 bases for J; bases not matched to a gene: 9. The CDR3 runs 16 residues. The CDR3 protein is CATREPQQGDTGELFF. The CDR3 bases are TGTGCCACCAGAGAACCCCAACAGGGGGACACCGGGGAGCTGTTTTTT.

The rearrangement links TRBV30 to TRBJ1-6; a weak D match, TRBD1 (5 bases). Trimming shortened V by 4 bases and J by 9 bases, and 13 bases separated the two germline ends. CDR1 is GTSNPN, CDR2 SVGIG, per germline (reference sequence). This CDR3 has 13 amino acids. CDR3 DNA sequence: TGTGCCTGGATAGGCAGGGTAGGTTCACCCCTCCACTTT. Its translation: CAWIGRVGSPLHF.

The chain links TRBV19 to TRBJ2-1, with D possibly TRBD2 on 5 matching bases. This CDR3 comprises 12 residues. Per germline, CDR1 LNHDA and CDR2 SQIVND (reference sequence). Trimming stripped 8 bases from V and 4 bases from J, with 9 bases between. This chain's CDR3 is CASFGNYNEQFF. CDR3 bases: TGTGCCAGTTTCGGGAATTACAATGAGCAGTTCTTC.

This clone was seen only once. V gene TRBV28 combines with J gene TRBJ2-3; 9 nucleotides match TRBD2. CDR3 length: 15 residues. Germline V gene lookup returns CDR1 MDHEN and CDR2 SYDVKM. Germline trimming cut 5 bases from V and 1 base from J; bases unmatched to any gene: 4. Here the CDR3 reads CASSPWTSGTDTQYF. In DNA, the CDR3 is TGTGCCAGCAGTCCCTGGACTAGCGGCACAGATACGCAGTATTTT. Full variable domain (missing parts from reference TRBV28 and TRBJ2-3): DVKVTQSSRYLVKRTGEKVFLECVQDMDHENMFWYRQDPGLGLRLIYFSYDVKMKEKGDIPEGYSVSREKKERFSLILESASTNQTSMYLCASSPWTSGTDTQYFGPGTRLTVL.

The CDR3 nucleotides are TGTGCCAGCAGTCCGAGAACAGGAGATACGCAGTATTTT. Translation: CASSPRTGDTQYF. The chain couples TRBV7-9 to TRBJ2-3, with D tentatively TRBD1 (5 bases). V was pared by 6 bases and J by 5 bases, with 12 bases between. Germline V gene sequence: CDR1 SEHNR, CDR2 FQNEAQ (reference sequence). There are 13 residues in the CDR3. The full variable domain, its missing parts supplied by reference TRBV7-9 and TRBJ2-3, is DTGVSQNPRHKITKRGQNVTFRCDPISEHNRLYWYRQTLGQGPEFLTYFQNEAQLEKSRLLSDRFSAERPKGSFSTLEIQRTEQGDSAMYLCASSPRTGDTQYFGPGTRLTVL.

The rearrangement uses TRBV25-1 and TRBJ1-1; 7 bases map to TRBD1. The trim removed 2 bases at V and 1 base at J, leaving 1 base unmatched. CDR1 is MGHDK and CDR2 is SYGVNS in the germline V gene. The CDR3 has 14 amino acids. In DNA, the CDR3 is TGTGCCAGCAGTGAACACAGGGGGAACACTGAAGCTTTCTTT. Protein product: CASSEHRGNTEAFF.

The rearrangement links TRBV27 to TRBJ1-1; 7 bases map to TRBD1. The CDR3 sequence is 16 residues long. V shed 4 bases and J 1 base; nucleotides not matched to a gene: 9. Germline loops: CDR1 MNHEY, CDR2 SMNVEV (reference sequence). CDR3 nucleotides: TGTGCCAGCAGTTCGGGACAGACCATCCCGAACACTGAAGCTTTCTTT. Encoded protein: CASSSGQTIPNTEAFF.